This T cell receptor beta chain was found in a study of T cell clones after liver transplantation. Data came from immunoSEQ multiplex PCR; TCRdb stores just in-frame clones and leaves some out. The sample lists about 74,000 clones, around 80% seen once, with 0.6% in the top ten. The trim removed 3 bases at V and 8 bases at J, leaving 12 bases unmatched. The CDR3 has 15 residues. Germline assignment: CDR1 SGHDN and CDR2 FVKESK. The V gene is TRBV14, the J gene TRBJ1-2; 7 nucleotides match TRBD1. Sequences were derived from CD4+ T cells from blood, sampled before liver transplant. This TCR was recovered from a human donor who received a liver transplant. CDR3 sequence: CASSQIQGSSGGYTF. CDR3 sequence (DNA): TGTGCCAGCAGCCAGATACAGGGGAGCTCTGGCGGCTACACCTTC. The complete variable domain, with remaining parts taken from reference TRBV14 and TRBJ1-2, reads EAGVTQFPSHSVIEKGQTVTLRCDPISGHDNLYWYRRVMGKEIKFLLHFVKESKQDESGMPNNRFLAERTGGTYSTLKVQPAELEDSGVYFCASSQIQGSSGGYTFGSGTRLTVV.